This T cell receptor beta chain was identified during a study of T cells after yellow fever vaccination. Looking at the study overall: When fractions had low cell numbers, they were prepared with SMART-Seq v4 Ultra Low Input. Notes on the study in general: Most primary-vaccination clones reappeared after the booster (approximately 96% CD4, 75% to 90% CD8).

The CDR3 is made up of 15 amino acids. Germline loops: CDR1 LGHDT, CDR2 YNNKEL (reference sequence). V lost 4 bases to trimming and J lost 9 bases; unmatched junction nucleotides: 5. As regards this clonotype: Its cognate antigen is unknown.

TCRdb passed the 5' RACE reads through MiXCR, listing each CDR3 protein once. The sample yields under 600,000 distinct CDR3 sequences, less than 15% seen once. This sample comprised PBMCs, obtained on the day of the yellow fever booster vaccination. The clonotype originates from a man between 25 and 39 years old who received the YFV17D yellow fever vaccine. The chain carries TRBV3-1 and TRBJ2-1; 14 nucleotides agree with TRBD2. The CDR3 DNA follows: TGTGCCAGCAGCCGCGGGACTAGCGGGAGTAGTGAGCAGTTCTTC. This translates into CASSRGTSGSSEQFF.